This passage covers 29 T cell receptor beta chains from one sample sequenced in a study of technical replicates of blood from four donors. Measured with immunoSEQ multiplex PCR; TCRdb has only the in-frame clones, and not every one. The table includes nearly 95,000 clones, roughly 95% detected once. Sequenced input: T cells isolated from PBMCs. Receptor source: a human donor in good health.

The genes are TRBV6-6 and TRBJ1-2; 10 nucleotides line up with TRBD1. Germline lookup yields CDR1 MNHNY and CDR2 SVGAGI (reference sequence). After removal of 4 bases from V and 12 bases from J, the junction contained 14 bases not matched to a gene. This CDR3 region has 15 residues. The CDR3 region has the DNA TGTGCCAGCAGTTCGGACCGGGACAGGGGTCTCAAGGACACCTTC. Its translation: CASSSDRDRGLKDTF.

The chain employs TRBV21-1 and TRBJ2-7; the table names TRBD1, a call not compared with the DNA. TRBV21-1 is shown as a pseudogene. There are 16 residues in the CDR3. This chain's CDR3 is CASTTNPPDSSYEQYF. CDR3 DNA sequence: TGTGCCAGCACTACAAACCCTCCGGACAGCTCCTACGAGCAGTACTTC.

The chain uses TRBV5-4 and TRBJ2-3; D may be TRBD2 (6 bases). Trimming removed 1 base from V and 0 bases from J, with 9 bases in between. CDR1 is SGHNT and CDR2 is YYREEE in the germline V gene (reference sequence). The CDR3 spans 15 residues. CDR3 nucleotide sequence: TGTGCCAGCAGCTTGAGAAGCGGGAGCACAGATACGCAGTATTTT. Amino acid sequence: CASSLRSGSTDTQYF.

In DNA form, the CDR3 reads TGTGCCAGTAGTATAGGGGGCAAGAACACTGAAGCTTTCTTT. Translating gives CASSIGGKNTEAFF. The genes are TRBV19 and TRBJ1-1; a possible D gene is TRBD1 (5 bases). The CDR3 spans 14 residues. Germline CDR1 is LNHDA and CDR2 is SQIVND (reference sequence). Trimming took off 1 base at V and 1 base at J, with 7 bases between the two ends.

This chain connects TRBV18 to TRBJ1-1, with D tentatively TRBD1 (5 bases). V lost 6 bases and J 5 bases, leaving 16 bases between the germline ends. From germline, CDR1 is KGHSH and CDR2 LQKENI. This CDR3 comprises 14 residues. CDR3 DNA: TGTGCCAGCTCCGGTGAGCGGGGGGGTACTGAAGCTTTCTTT. As protein: CASSGERGGTEAFF. Full variable domain (outside the CDR3, taken from reference TRBV18 and TRBJ1-1): NAGVMQNPRHLVRRRGQEARLRCSPMKGHSHVYWYRQLPEEGLKFMVYLQKENIIDESGMPKERFSAEFPKEGPSILRIQQVVRGDSAAYFCASSGERGGTEAFFGQGTRLTVV.

The J gene is TRBJ1-3, the V gene TRBV27; perhaps TRBD1 as D (6 bases). Germline CDR1 is MNHEY and CDR2 is SMNVEV (reference sequence). CDR3 length: 16 amino acids. Trimming removed 2 bases at V and 4 bases at J, with 15 bases between. Here the CDR3 DNA reads TGTGCCAGCAGTTTAAAGTGGGGGGGCTCAGGAAACACCATATATTTT. Protein: CASSLKWGGSGNTIYF.

This chain links TRBV10-3 with TRBJ1-2; D is perhaps TRBD1 (6 bases). The length of the CDR3 is 15 residues. With 0 bases removed from V and 4 bases from J, the gap between germline ends came to 12 bases. CDR1 is ENHRY, CDR2 SYGVKD, per germline. The CDR3 DNA is TGTGCCATCAGTGAGTCCAGGGGATATCTCTATGGCTACACCTTC. Amino acids: CAISESRGYLYGYTF.

V and J are TRBV14 and TRBJ2-7; D possibly corresponds to TRBD2 (5 bases). The V end lost 1 base, the J end lost 1 base, and 17 bases lay between the germline ends. Germline V gives CDR1 SGHDN, CDR2 FVKESK. The CDR3 is 17 amino acids. The CDR3 region has the DNA TGTGCCAGCAGCCAAGGGGCGCTCGGGGAAAGTTCCTACGAGCAGTACTTC. Its translation: CASSQGALGESSYEQYF.

The chain employs TRBV6-4 and TRBJ2-5; the match to TRBD1 covers 12 bases. The CDR3 loop spans 13 amino acids. V dropped 9 bases and J dropped 6; count of bases not matched to a gene: 5. Germline values: CDR1 MRHNA, CDR2 SNTAGT. In DNA form, the CDR3 reads TGTGCCAGGACGGGACAGGGGGCGAAGACCCAGTACTTC. Encoded protein: CARTGQGAKTQYF.

The CDR3: CASSLTQGTGNTIYF. The CDR3 nucleotides read TGTGCCAGCAGCCTAACGCAGGGGACTGGAAACACCATATATTTT. The V call is TRBV14, the J call TRBJ1-3, with D possibly TRBD1 on 6 matching bases. CDR1 and CDR2 from the germline V gene are SGHDN and FVKESK. CDR3 length: 15 amino acids. The V and J ends lost 4 bases and 2 bases respectively, with 12 bases between them.

The chain is built from TRBV6-5 and TRBJ2-7; TRBD1 aligns across 9 bases. Germline CDR1 is MNHEY and CDR2 is SVGAGI. Trimming took 6 bases from V and 4 from J; bases not matched to a gene: 4. CDR3 size: 13 residues. CDR3 bases: TGTGCCAGCAGGCGGGACAGGGAGTACGAGCAGTACTTC. This encodes CASRRDREYEQYF.

The chain links TRBV19 to TRBJ1-2; the D is unclear. This CDR3 is built from 13 residues. CDR1 and CDR2 (germline): LNHDA, SQIVND (reference sequence). The V and J ends lost 5 bases and 4 bases respectively, with 11 bases between them. The chain's CDR3 is CASSLTESYGYTF. DNA for the CDR3: TGTGCCAGTAGTCTTACAGAGTCCTATGGCTACACCTTC. The whole variable domain, remainder taken from reference TRBV19 and TRBJ1-2, is DGGITQSPKYLFRKEGQNVTLSCEQNLNHDAMYWYRQDPGQGLRLIYYSQIVNDFQKGDIAEGYSVSREKKESFPLTVTSAQKNPTAFYLCASSLTESYGYTFGSGTRLTVV.

V is TRBV2 and J is TRBJ2-7; D possibly corresponds to TRBD1 (6 bases). The CDR3 has 18 amino acids. The V gene's germline CDR1 is SNHLY and CDR2 FYNNEI. V was clipped by 2 bases and J by 4 bases, with 24 bases between them. CDR3 region: CASSEFQELLGARYEQYF. The CDR3 nucleotides are TGTGCCAGCAGTGAATTTCAAGAGCTTTTGGGGGCCCGATACGAGCAGTACTTC.

V gene TRBV18 combines with J gene TRBJ2-1; 9 bases are shared with TRBD1. CDR3 length: 15 residues. CDR1 and CDR2 (germline): KGHSH, LQKENI. V gave up 4 bases and J gave up 2 bases; unmatched junction bases: 3. CDR3 amino acids: CASSLRQGAYNEQFF. The CDR3 DNA follows: TGTGCCAGCTCACTACGACAGGGGGCCTACAATGAGCAGTTCTTC.

The table lists this clone with a count of one. The gene calls are TRBV18 and TRBJ2-5; D call uncertain. CDR3 length: 15 amino acids. V dropped 2 bases and J dropped 4 bases, with 14 bases sitting between them. Per germline, CDR1 KGHSH and CDR2 LQKENI. The CDR3 sequence is CASSPGFNGRETQYF. CDR3 DNA sequence: TGTGCCAGCTCACCAGGGTTTAATGGGCGAGAGACCCAGTACTTC. Full variable domain (outside the CDR3, taken from reference TRBV18 and TRBJ2-5): NAGVMQNPRHLVRRRGQEARLRCSPMKGHSHVYWYRQLPEEGLKFMVYLQKENIIDESGMPKERFSAEFPKEGPSILRIQQVVRGDSAAYFCASSPGFNGRETQYFGPGTRLLVL.

This chain uses TRBV4-2 with TRBJ2-7; 10 bases are a match to TRBD2. V was clipped by 4 bases and J by 3 bases; unmatched bases: 3. The CDR3 consists of 14 residues. CDR1 is LGHNA and CDR2 is YNFKEQ in the germline V gene. The CDR3 sequence: CASSRLAGDYEQYF. The CDR3 nucleotides read TGTGCCAGCAGCCGGCTAGCGGGAGACTACGAGCAGTACTTC.

The chain combines TRBV9 with TRBJ2-1; a possible D gene is TRBD2 (6 bases). Trimming left V 4 bases short and J 4 bases short, with 12 bases between. Germline CDR1 is SGDLS and CDR2 is YYNGEE. The CDR3 covers 14 residues. DNA of the CDR3: TGTGCCAGCAGCCCGGGACTCCCTTACAATGAGCAGTTCTTC. It translates to CASSPGLPYNEQFF.

This clone was seen once. Here the CDR3 reads CASSRDRVGIQYF. The CDR3 bases are TGTGCCAGCAGCCGGGACAGGGTGGGCATTCAGTACTTC. This rearrangement joins TRBV7-7 to TRBJ2-4, with 9 bases fitting TRBD1. The V gene end was trimmed by 5 bases and the J gene end by 9 bases; junction bases not matched to a gene: 5. CDR1 is SSHAT and CDR2 is FNYEAQ in the germline V gene (reference sequence). This CDR3 is built from 13 residues.

The J gene is TRBJ1-1, the V gene TRBV30, with 8 nucleotides matching TRBD1. Germline lookup yields CDR1 GTSNPN and CDR2 SVGIG (reference sequence). V lost 0 bases and J lost 2; bases outside the gene matches: 8. CDR3 length equals 16 residues. The CDR3 DNA reads TGTGCCTGGAGTGTAAATTGGCCAGGGGGCAACACTGAAGCTTTCTTT. Amino acids: CAWSVNWPGGNTEAFF.

The chain joins TRBV9 to TRBJ2-7; D gene uncertain. Germline V gene lookup returns CDR1 SGDLS and CDR2 YYNGEE. The CDR3 length is 13 residues. V dropped 1 base and J dropped 2 bases, with 7 bases sitting between them. This CDR3 is CASSVSPTYEQYF. The CDR3, as DNA: TGTGCCAGCAGCGTATCCCCCACCTACGAGCAGTACTTC.

The chain has TRBV5-6 and TRBJ2-7; 9 bases agree with TRBD1. Germline V CDR1 and CDR2: SGHDT, YYEEEE. CDR3 length: 16 residues. V lost 4 bases, J lost 3 bases, and 11 bases stayed unmatched. The CDR3 sequence is CASSPRWDRVYYEQYF. DNA for the CDR3: TGTGCCAGCAGCCCTAGATGGGACAGGGTCTACTACGAGCAGTACTTC.

The rearrangement uses TRBV11-3 and TRBJ2-1; unclear D gene. The length of the CDR3 is 16 residues. Per germline, CDR1 SGHNT and CDR2 YENEEA. Trimming shortened V by 4 bases and J by 0 bases, and 13 bases separated the two germline ends. The CDR3 is CASSSFSVISYNEQFF. The CDR3 DNA sequence: TGTGCCAGCAGCTCCTTCTCGGTGATCTCCTACAATGAGCAGTTCTTC.

The rearrangement uses TRBV19 and TRBJ2-7; 10 bases agree with TRBD1. This CDR3 has 18 amino acids. Germline CDR1 is LNHDA and CDR2 is SQIVND (reference sequence). Trimming took 4 bases from V and 2 from J; bases not matched to a gene: 14. This CDR3 is CASSRMNRQGAPTYEQYF. The CDR3 DNA follows: TGTGCCAGTAGTAGGATGAATCGACAGGGGGCGCCGACCTACGAGCAGTACTTC.

The chain uses TRBV27 and TRBJ2-3, with TRBD2 identical over 10 bases. Germline V gene sequence: CDR1 MNHEY, CDR2 SMNVEV (reference sequence). The V segment lost 10 bases and the J segment 3 bases; nucleotides outside the gene matches: 16. The CDR3 runs to 17 residues. CDR3 sequence: CATKGVAGGWGTDTQYF. CDR3 nucleotides: TGTGCCACCAAGGGGGTAGCGGGAGGTTGGGGGACAGATACGCAGTATTTT.

This chain joins TRBV4-1 and TRBJ1-2; D is unclear. Germline V CDR1 and CDR2: MGHRA, YSYEKL. This CDR3 is 15 amino acids long. V was pared by 1 base and J by 5 bases, with 14 bases between. For the CDR3, the DNA is TGCGCCAGCAGCCAAGGTACGGGTACCCAGTATGGCTACACCTTC. Its translation is CASSQGTGTQYGYTF.

This chain uses TRBV9 with TRBJ2-1; 11 nucleotides line up with TRBD2. V was clipped by 5 bases and J by 7 bases; unmatched bases: 2. CDR3 length: 13 residues. Per germline, CDR1 SGDLS and CDR2 YYNGEE. The CDR3 region has the DNA TGTGCCAGCAGTACTAGCGGGAGTAATGAGCAGTTCTTC. Its protein is CASSTSGSNEQFF.

The chain carries TRBV9 and TRBJ2-2; TRBD2 agrees at 7 bases. The V segment lost 0 bases and the J segment 4 bases; nucleotides outside the gene matches: 6. Germline lookup yields CDR1 SGDLS and CDR2 YYNGEE. The CDR3 covers 16 residues. CDR3 nucleotide sequence: TGTGCCAGCAGCGTAGGCGGGAGACTAAGCACCGGGGAGCTGTTTTTT. It encodes CASSVGGRLSTGELFF.

The chain combines TRBV7-6 with TRBJ2-3; D is ambiguous. Trimming took off 2 bases at V and 2 bases at J, with 2 bases between the two ends. Germline V gives CDR1 SGHVS, CDR2 FNYEAQ. The CDR3 extends over 12 amino acids. CDR3 amino acids: CASSLHTDTQYF. The DNA for the CDR3 is TGTGCCAGCAGCTTACACACAGATACGCAGTATTTT.

The J gene is TRBJ2-7, the V gene TRBV19; perhaps TRBD1 as D (5 bases). This CDR3 region has 13 residues. V lost 5 bases, J lost 2 bases, and 10 bases lay in between. The V gene's germline CDR1 is LNHDA and CDR2 SQIVND (reference sequence). CDR3: CASSPRQTYEQYF. CDR3 nucleotide sequence: TGTGCCAGTAGTCCCCGACAGACCTACGAGCAGTACTTC.